This T cell receptor beta chain is from a study of cytomegalovirus exposure and HLA in healthy donors. The CDR3 extends over 14 amino acids. The V and J ends lost 5 bases and 0 bases respectively, with 9 bases between them. Germline CDR1 is SGHTA and CDR2 is FQGTGA. Primers for the PCR totalled 60 Vbeta and 13 Jbeta. Here immunoSEQ multiplex PCR was the method, and the copy in TCRdb shows in-frame clones only, minus some. In the table there are fewer than 100,000 clones, about 8% of which are singletons. Regarding the study as a whole: Compared with the roughly 730-donor mean, an Asian-associated ancestry cluster reportedly had fewer N-insertions, according to a later analysis. Highly shared sequence variants in one cluster were likely a sequencing artifact. Most subjects' HLA-A and HLA-B alleles were reportedly predicted from TCR beta sequences.

This clone was counted only a few times. The antigen is not known. The TCR comes from a man aged 45 to 65 in good health and CMV-seronegative. This chain uses TRBV7-3 with TRBJ2-3, with D unresolved. Material for sequencing was PBMCs. The CDR3 region has the DNA TGTGCCAGCAGCCCGACGACAAGCACAGATACGCAGTATTTT. Translated, it gives CASSPTTSTDTQYF.